The rows below give T cell receptor beta chains drawn from one sample of a study of Ad26.COV2.S vaccination and SARS-CoV-2 variants. TCRdb keeps only in-frame clones here, not all; method: immunoSEQ multiplex PCR. The table shows approximately 300,000 clones, with around 85% occurring only once. The material sequenced was peripheral blood, taken in a trial of Ad26.COV2.S vaccine versus placebo. The receptors stem from a person aged 18 to 65 who received the Ad26.COV2.S COVID-19 vaccine or a placebo. CDR3s include the opening cysteine and the closing phenylalanine or tryptophan. The D gene is left open where the match is weak. Size tells how often a clone was seen (once, few, many) or the class of an expanded clone, and some rows leave it out.

TRBV5-1	TRBJ2-7	.	.	CASSLESYEQYF	TGCGCCAGCAGCTTGGAAAGCTACGAGCAGTACTTC
TRBV2	TRBJ1-1	.	.	CASTLNRDSEAFF	TGTGCCAGCACTTTAAACAGGGATAGTGAAGCTTTCTTT
TRBV5-6	TRBJ1-2	.	TRBD1	CASSWDRGYYGYTF	TGTGCCAGCAGCTGGGACAGGGGTTACTACGGCTACACCTTC
TRBV6-5	TRBJ2-2	.	.	CASRSSQGWTGELFF	TGTGCCAGCAGATCTTCCCAGGGTTGGACCGGGGAGCTGTTTTTT
TRBV28	TRBJ1-6	.	.	CASSSLHGTYNSPLHF	TGTGCCAGCAGTTCTTTACACGGTACCTATAATTCACCCCTCCACTTT
TRBV4-2	TRBJ1-2	.	.	CASSQDRGKGGYTF	TGTGCCAGCAGCCAAGATAGGGGGAAAGGTGGCTACACCTTC
TRBV5-4	TRBJ2-2	.	TRBD2	CASRSGTTRPTGELFF	TGTGCCAGCAGGTCCGGGACTACCCGCCCCACCGGGGAGCTGTTTTTT
TRBV18	TRBJ1-2	.	.	CASSLGLSSNYGYTF	TGTGCCAGCTCACTTGGGTTGAGTTCTAACTATGGCTACACCTTC
TRBV11-3	TRBJ1-2	once	TRBD1	CASSAGQGRGYTF	TGTGCCAGCAGCGCTGGACAGGGTCGTGGCTACACCTTC
TRBV6-1	TRBJ1-6	.	.	CASSEEAHSPLHF	TGTGCCAGCAGTGAGGAGGCCCATTCACCCCTCCACTTT
TRBV7-2	TRBJ1-6	.	TRBD1	CASSPSRTGVPNSPLHF	TGTGCCAGCAGCCCGTCGAGGACAGGGGTCCCTAATTCACCCCTCCACTTT
TRBV27	TRBJ2-1	.	.	CASLGTPRVNEQFF	TGTGCCAGCCTGGGGACCCCCAGAGTGAATGAGCAGTTCTTC
TRBV14	TRBJ2-1	once	.	CASSRQGGSYNEQFF	TGTGCCAGCAGCCGGCAGGGGGGGTCCTACAATGAGCAGTTCTTC
TRBV5-1	TRBJ1-5	.	.	CASSLGDTFNQPQHF	TGCGCCAGCAGTCTCGGGGACACCTTCAATCAGCCCCAGCATTTT
TRBV5-4	TRBJ2-2	few	.	CASSPGTVSGELFF	TGTGCCAGCAGCCCCGGGACGGTTTCCGGGGAGCTGTTTTTT
TRBV6-6	TRBJ1-4	.	TRBD1	CASSHGQVGEKLFF	TGTGCCAGCAGTCACGGACAGGTTGGCGAAAAACTGTTTTTT
TRBV7-9	TRBJ2-3	once	.	CASSILVGGPSTDTQYF	TGTGCCAGCAGCATCCTTGTGGGCGGTCCTAGCACAGATACGCAGTATTTT
TRBV6-6	TRBJ2-2	.	.	CASSPFGVGAGKGTGELFF	TGTGCCAGCAGTCCCTTCGGGGTAGGGGCGGGAAAAGGCACCGGGGAGCTGTTTTTT
TRBV5-5	TRBJ1-3	.	.	CASSRYSGNTIYF	TGTGCCAGCAGCCGTTACTCTGGAAACACCATATATTTT
TRBV6-5	TRBJ1-2	.	.	CASNQDKSRGYGYTF	TGTGCCAGCAACCAGGACAAATCACGAGGATATGGCTACACCTTC
TRBV24-1	TRBJ1-1	.	TRBD1	CATSDSRQGNTEAFF	TGTGCCACCAGTGATTCTCGACAGGGGAACACTGAAGCTTTCTTT
TRBV4-2	TRBJ1-3	.	.	CASSQDDRGPISGNTIYF	TGTGCCAGCAGCCAAGACGATCGAGGACCGATCTCTGGAAACACCATATATTTT
TRBV6-5	TRBJ1-2	.	.	CASSSPNYGYTF	TGTGCCAGCAGCAGCCCTAACTATGGCTACACCTTC
TRBV28	TRBJ2-2	.	TRBD2	CASSGGGPTGELFF	TGTGCCAGCTCGGGGGGTGGACCTACCGGGGAGCTGTTTTTT
TRBV5-1	TRBJ2-3	.	.	CASSLTGRSDTQYF	TGCGCCAGCAGCCTAACCGGTCGGTCCGATACGCAGTATTTT
TRBV28	TRBJ1-1	.	.	CASISRAPEAFF	TGTGCCAGCATCAGCAGGGCACCTGAAGCTTTCTTT
TRBV2	TRBJ1-2	.	.	CASSGEGGGYGYTF	TGTGCCAGCAGTGGCGAGGGGGGAGGATATGGCTACACCTTC
TRBV9	TRBJ2-7	.	.	CASSVEPTYEQYF	TGTGCCAGCAGCGTAGAGCCAACCTACGAGCAGTACTTC
TRBV6-6	TRBJ1-1	.	.	CASSYSRYNEAFF	TGTGCCAGCAGTTACTCCCGGTACAATGAAGCTTTCTTT
TRBV11-3	TRBJ1-5	.	.	CASTSPDSRAGSNQPQHF	TGTGCCAGCACCTCCCCCGACTCGAGGGCAGGGTCTAATCAGCCCCAGCATTTT
TRBV24-1	TRBJ2-5	few	TRBD1	CATSDFHLGQGGETQYF	TGTGCCACCAGTGATTTCCACCTGGGACAGGGGGGAGAGACCCAGTACTTC
TRBV14	TRBJ1-3	.	.	CASSQERDTIYF	TGTGCCAGCAGCCAAGAACGGGACACCATATATTTT
TRBV28	TRBJ1-1	.	.	CASLTLIGGPTEAFF	TGTGCCAGCCTAACCCTCATAGGGGGGCCCACTGAAGCTTTCTTT
TRBV3-1/TRBV3-2	TRBJ2-1	many	.	CASSPSGGTGVNEQFF	TGTGCCAGCAGCCCATCAGGTGGGACTGGCGTAAATGAGCAGTTCTTC
TRBV9	TRBJ2-7	.	.	CASSEGRATYEQYF	TGTGCCAGCAGCGAGGGTAGGGCTACCTACGAGCAGTACTTC
TRBV2	TRBJ2-3	.	.	CASSERVSSTDTQYF	TGTGCCAGCAGTGAACGTGTTAGCAGCACAGATACGCAGTATTTT
TRBV5-4	TRBJ2-1	.	TRBD1	CASSARQGESYNEQFF	TGTGCCAGCAGCGCCCGACAGGGGGAATCCTACAATGAGCAGTTCTTC
TRBV27	TRBJ2-1	.	.	CASSPLAYNEQFF	TGTGCCAGCAGTCCACTAGCCTACAATGAGCAGTTCTTC
TRBV12-5	TRBJ1-5	.	.	CASGLSEYQPQHF	TGTGCTAGTGGTTTGTCAGAGTATCAGCCCCAGCATTTT
TRBV19	TRBJ2-5	.	.	CASSMGIGGETQYF	TGTGCCAGTAGTATGGGTATTGGTGGGGAGACCCAGTACTTC
TRBV12-3/TRBV12-4	TRBJ2-5	.	.	CASGPGQETQYF	TGTGCCAGCGGCCCAGGCCAAGAGACCCAGTACTTC
TRBV28	TRBJ1-2	.	.	CASSFGSGSYGYTF	TGTGCCAGCAGTTTTGGCTCAGGGAGCTATGGCTACACCTTC
TRBV4-2	TRBJ2-1	.	TRBD2	CASSHGASGDNEQFF	TGTGCCAGCAGCCATGGGGCTAGCGGGGATAATGAGCAGTTCTTC
TRBV20-1	TRBJ1-2	.	TRBD1	CSASTGTDGYTF	TGCAGTGCTAGTACGGGGACAGATGGCTACACCTTC
TRBV2	TRBJ2-1	.	TRBD2	CASSPQRGVGEQFF	TGTGCCAGCAGTCCCCAGCGGGGGGTGGGTGAGCAGTTCTTC
TRBV3-1/TRBV3-2	TRBJ1-6	.	.	CASSQDRGGLGGNSPLHF	TGTGCCAGCAGCCAAGACCGTGGGGGTCTGGGAGGTAATTCACCCCTCCACTTT
TRBV5-5	TRBJ1-3	once	.	CASSLFGQTSSGNTIYF	TGTGCCAGCAGCTTGTTCGGCCAGACCTCCTCTGGAAACACCATATATTTT
TRBV3-1/TRBV3-2	TRBJ2-7	.	.	CASSLAGFYEQYF	TGTGCCAGCAGCCTTGCAGGTTTCTACGAGCAGTACTTC
TRBV28	TRBJ1-2	.	.	CASSFPRTGLGYGYTF	TGTGCCAGCAGTTTCCCCCGGACGGGACTTGGCTATGGCTACACCTTC
TRBV27	TRBJ2-1	.	.	CASSLSRDYNEQFF	TGTGCCAGCAGTTTATCGAGAGATTACAATGAGCAGTTCTTC
TRBV28	TRBJ1-1	.	.	CASSPVRDGNTEAFF	TGTGCCAGCAGTCCCGTCCGGGACGGGAACACTGAAGCTTTCTTT
TRBV18	TRBJ1-5	.	.	CASSPSKGGGSSDQPQHF	TGTGCCAGCTCACCGAGCAAAGGGGGGGGCAGTTCAGATCAGCCCCAGCATTTT
TRBV19	TRBJ1-1	.	.	CASSIGRGRLMNTEAFF	TGTGCCAGTAGTATAGGCAGGGGCCGCCTCATGAACACTGAAGCTTTCTTT
TRBV6-6	TRBJ1-1	.	.	CASSYSTTEAFF	TGTGCCAGCAGTTACTCGACCACTGAAGCTTTCTTT
TRBV18	TRBJ1-3	.	.	CASSRTELASGNTIYF	TGTGCCAGCTCACGGACAGAGCTCGCCTCTGGAAACACCATATATTTT
TRBV6-5	TRBJ1-5	.	.	CASSYSSGQPQHF	TGTGCCAGCAGTTACTCATCAGGACAGCCCCAGCATTTT
TRBV11-3	TRBJ2-7	.	.	CASGGGPSYEQYF	TGTGCCAGCGGTGGGGGGCCCTCCTACGAGCAGTACTTC